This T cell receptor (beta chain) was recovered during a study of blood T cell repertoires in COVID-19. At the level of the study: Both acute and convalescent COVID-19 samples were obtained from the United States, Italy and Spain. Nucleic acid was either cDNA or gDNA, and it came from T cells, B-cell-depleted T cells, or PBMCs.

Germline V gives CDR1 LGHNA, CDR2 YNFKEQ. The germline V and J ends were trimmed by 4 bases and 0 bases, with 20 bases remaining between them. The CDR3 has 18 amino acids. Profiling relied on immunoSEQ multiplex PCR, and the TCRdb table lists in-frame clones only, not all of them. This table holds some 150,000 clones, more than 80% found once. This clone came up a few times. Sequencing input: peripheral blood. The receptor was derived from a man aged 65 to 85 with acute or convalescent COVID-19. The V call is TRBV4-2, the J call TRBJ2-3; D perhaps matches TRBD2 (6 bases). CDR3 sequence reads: CASSLNVLAGTSTDTQYF. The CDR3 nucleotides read TGTGCCAGCAGCCTTAACGTCTTGGCGGGGACTAGCACAGATACGCAGTATTTT.